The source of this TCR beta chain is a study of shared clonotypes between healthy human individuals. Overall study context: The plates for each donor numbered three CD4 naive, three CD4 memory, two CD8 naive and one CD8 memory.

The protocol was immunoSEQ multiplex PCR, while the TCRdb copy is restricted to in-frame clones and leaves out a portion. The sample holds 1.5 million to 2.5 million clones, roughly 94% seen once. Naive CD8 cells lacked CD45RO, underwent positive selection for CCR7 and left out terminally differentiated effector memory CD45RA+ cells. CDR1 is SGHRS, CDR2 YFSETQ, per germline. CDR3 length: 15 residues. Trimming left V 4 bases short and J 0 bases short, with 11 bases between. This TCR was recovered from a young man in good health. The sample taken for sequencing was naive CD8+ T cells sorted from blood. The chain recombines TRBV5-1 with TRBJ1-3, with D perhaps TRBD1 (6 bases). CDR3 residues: CASSPGTTSGNTIYF. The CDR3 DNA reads TGCGCCAGCAGCCCCGGGACAACCTCTGGAAACACCATATATTTT.